What follows are 24 T cell receptor beta chains derived from one specimen sequenced in a study of CXCR3-negative and CXCR3-positive naive CD8 T cells. The TRB cDNA libraries were prepared by 5' RACE with UMI labels. After re-calling the 5' RACE reads, TCRdb lists one entry per CDR3 protein, DNA absent. Its table records about 110,000 distinct CDR3 sequences. Overall study findings and caveats: Researchers report that CXCR3-positive naive cells carry more hydrophobic TRB CDR3s than CXCR3-negative naive cells.

Their antigens remain unidentified. Sequences were obtained from naive CXCR3+ CD8+ T cells from blood. Regarding subset: CD45RO-CCR7+CD27+CD95- naive CD8+ T cells expressing CXCR3 (TNR3+). These receptors were collected from a human donor in good health. Some clones in this sample may be carry-over from other donors' samples.

The chain couples TRBV28 to TRBJ1-1; without DNA, the TCRdb call of TRBD1 cannot be checked. CDR1 is MDHEN and CDR2 is SYDVKM in the germline V gene. The CDR3 has 14 residues. The CDR3 sequence is CASSQTGGNTEAFF.

J is TRBJ1-1 and V is TRBV6-5; the D gene TCRdb calls, TRBD1, cannot be checked with no DNA. This CDR3 is 14 amino acids long. Germline V gene sequence: CDR1 MNHEY, CDR2 SVGAGI. The CDR3: CASVGEGARTEAFF.

The CDR3 spells CASSQPGLAVYNEQFF. This chain joins TRBV4-1 and TRBJ2-1; the D call from TCRdb, TRBD2, cannot be confirmed without DNA. Germline V gives CDR1 MGHRA, CDR2 YSYEKL. The CDR3 loop spans 16 amino acids.

The V call is TRBV21-1, the J call TRBJ2-7; TCRdb's D gene call, TRBD1, goes unchecked for lack of DNA. TRBV21-1 corresponds to a pseudogene. This CDR3 comprises 14 residues. CDR3 loop: CASRMRDRVIEQYF.

This chain uses TRBV7-3 with TRBJ1-1; the TRBD1 assignment by TCRdb is unverifiable without DNA. The germline V gene encodes CDR1 SGHTA and CDR2 FQGTGA. The CDR3 totals 13 residues. The CDR3 sequence: CASSAPPNGEAFF.

The chain has TRBV19 and TRBJ2-3; TCRdb's D call of TRBD1 is untestable without DNA. The CDR3 length is 14 residues. Per germline, CDR1 LNHDA and CDR2 SQIVND (reference sequence). The CDR3 sequence is CASSGLGGGDTQYF.

The J gene is TRBJ2-1, the V gene TRBV5-6. CDR1 and CDR2 from the germline V gene are SGHDT and YYEEEE. CDR3 length: 17 amino acids. The CDR3 spells CASSLAGFFTSHNEQFF.

The chain uses TRBV3-1 and TRBJ2-7; TCRdb reports TRBD1, a call that lacks DNA to check it against. This CDR3 has 15 residues. The germline V gene has CDR1 LGHDT and CDR2 YNNKEL (reference sequence). The CDR3 reads CASSVRAALFYEQYF.

The chain has TRBV5-5 and TRBJ2-2; lacking DNA, the TRBD1 call made by TCRdb goes unchecked. The CDR3 consists of 14 residues. Germline assignment: CDR1 SGHKS and CDR2 YYEKEE (reference sequence). CDR3 loop: CASSPRPVNGELFF.

The chain uses TRBV27 and TRBJ2-1; TCRdb calls TRBD1, which cannot be checked without DNA. This CDR3 region has 14 residues. Germline lookup yields CDR1 MNHEY and CDR2 SMNVEV (reference sequence). CDR3 loop: CASSLWGPYNEQFF.

The chain carries TRBV19 and TRBJ2-3; the D call from TCRdb, TRBD1, cannot be confirmed without DNA. CDR1 and CDR2 (germline): LNHDA, SQIVND (reference sequence). The CDR3 sequence is 14 residues long. The CDR3 sequence: CASSIAGSTDTQYF.

The chain couples TRBV7-9 to TRBJ2-7. This CDR3 has 15 residues. Germline lookup yields CDR1 SEHNR and CDR2 FQNEAQ (reference sequence). CDR3: CASSRYGGSSYEQYF. Using reference TRBV7-9 and TRBJ2-7 for the parts outside the CDR3, the full variable domain is DTGVSQNPRHKITKRGQNVTFRCDPISEHNRLYWYRQTLGQGPEFLTYFQNEAQLEKSRLLSDRFSAERPKGSFSTLEIQRTEQGDSAMYLCASSRYGGSSYEQYFGPGTRLTVT.

This chain connects TRBV6-1 to TRBJ2-7; absent DNA, TCRdb's TRBD2 call cannot be checked. The CDR3 spans 16 residues. Germline-derived CDR1 and CDR2 are MNHNS and SASEGT. CDR3: CASLPGLAGELYEQYF.

The genes are TRBV20-1 and TRBJ2-2. Per the germline V gene, CDR1 is DFQATT and CDR2 is SNEGSKA (reference sequence). CDR3 length: 11 residues. CDR3 region: CSATNGGELFF.

The chain carries TRBV4-3 and TRBJ1-2; TCRdb proposes TRBD1, but this gene call is untestable without DNA. This CDR3 has 15 amino acids. The germline V gene has CDR1 LGHNA and CDR2 YSLEER. The CDR3 spells CASSQDHRGNYGYTF.

This sequence joins TRBV20-1 and TRBJ1-2; the D call of TRBD1 rests on TCRdb alone, since no DNA is present to check it. This CDR3 region has 14 residues. Germline V gene data show CDR1 as DFQATT and CDR2 as SNEGSKA (reference sequence). The CDR3 spells CSAPPGQGPYGYTF.

The V call is TRBV3-1, the J call TRBJ2-7. Looked up from germline, CDR1 is LGHDT and CDR2 is YNNKEL (reference sequence). The CDR3 is made up of 12 amino acids. The CDR3 loop is CASSQESHEQYF.

This chain links TRBV12-3 or TRBV12-4 with TRBJ1-1; TCRdb designates TRBD1, a call that cannot be tested without DNA. The CDR3 loop spans 15 amino acids. The CDR3 here is CASSLKVGGHGGAFF.

The chain joins TRBV7-9 to TRBJ1-4. Germline V lookup: CDR1 SEHNR, CDR2 FQNEAQ (reference sequence). This CDR3 spans 18 amino acids. The chain's CDR3 is CASSLEGFGTSGNEKLFF.

The chain uses TRBV7-9 and TRBJ1-1; TCRdb reports TRBD1, a call that lacks DNA to check it against. Germline V CDR1 and CDR2: SEHNR, FQNEAQ (reference sequence). The CDR3 extends over 15 amino acids. CDR3 sequence: CASSNPAGMDTEAFF.

V usage is TRBV28 and J usage is TRBJ2-7; TCRdb's D call of TRBD1 is untestable without DNA. The germline V gene has CDR1 MDHEN and CDR2 SYDVKM. The length of the CDR3 is 14 residues. The CDR3 sequence is CASSPGTGGDEQYF.

The chain joins TRBV5-1 to TRBJ2-3; absent DNA, TCRdb's TRBD1 call cannot be checked. Per germline, CDR1 SGHRS and CDR2 YFSETQ. The CDR3 is 16 residues long. The CDR3 here is CASTLTGTGLSDTQYF.

This chain's CDR3 is CASSEGTDNTQYF. V gene TRBV2 combines with J gene TRBJ2-3. CDR3 length equals 13 residues. Germline assignment: CDR1 SNHLY and CDR2 FYNNEI.

The J gene is TRBJ2-7, the V gene TRBV20-1. The CDR3 covers 12 residues. Germline CDR1 and CDR2: DFQATT and SNEGSKA (reference sequence). Here the CDR3 reads CSADFSSDEQYF.